This T cell receptor beta chain appears in the sequencing data of a study of STAT3 mutations in large granular lymphocyte leukemia. The data were produced by immunoSEQ multiplex PCR, yet TCRdb's version contains in-frame clones alone and is incomplete. The sample carries about 39,000 clones, about 81% recorded once. General study results and limits: After therapy, about 35% of the 18 patients switched clonotypes, all new clones STAT3 wild type. Every T-LGLL patient had at least one immunodominant TCRbeta clonotype.

Trimming took 5 bases from V and 3 from J, leaving 18 bases between them. The CDR3 consists of 16 residues. Germline V gene lookup returns CDR1 LNHDA and CDR2 SQIVND (reference sequence). In this sample, this clone turned up once. Its antigen is still unknown. J is TRBJ2-3 and V is TRBV19; a weak D match, TRBD2 (5 bases). This clonotype originated in a human donor with T large granular lymphocyte leukemia. Some clones in this sample may be carry-over from other donors' samples. The sample was PBMCs. The DNA for the CDR3 is TGTGCCAGTAGTGTTATATTCCGGGAAAGTACAGATACGCAGTATTTT. Encoded protein: CASSVIFRESTDTQYF.